These 29 T cell receptor beta chains came from one sample sequenced in a study of T-cell reconstitution after alpha-beta-depleted transplantation in children. For TCRbeta, the library was prepared with unique molecular identifiers. MiXCR, applied by TCRdb to the PCR reads, yields one record per CDR3 protein. The top ten clones hold about 2.3% of a sample with around 370,000 distinct CDR3 sequences, around 10% of them seen once. The sample in question was PBMCs from the stem cell graft donor, obtained from the stem cell graft. These receptors were collected from a human donor who donated a stem cell graft to a child with acute lymphoblastic leukemia.

This clonotype has a count of ten or more. The CDR3, as DNA: TGCAGTGCACTGACTCCGGGACTAGCGGGAGAGCTTCGCACAGATACGCAGTATTTT. As protein: CSALTPGLAGELRTDTQYF. The rearrangement links TRBV20-1 to TRBJ2-3, with TRBD2 matching over 14 bases. J lost 1 base, V lost 6 bases, and 15 bases had no gene match. The CDR3 runs to 19 residues. CDR1 DFQATT and CDR2 SNEGSKA come from the germline V gene (reference sequence).

This chain joins TRBV28 and TRBJ2-7; TRBD2 aligns across 8 bases. Trimming removed 8 bases from V and 3 bases from J; junction bases left unmatched: 12. This CDR3 is built from 15 residues. Looked up from germline, CDR1 is MDHEN and CDR2 is SYDVKM. The CDR3 bases are TGTGCCAGCGGACCTCTCTCAGCGGGAGACTACGAGCAGTACTTC. Protein sequence: CASGPLSAGDYEQYF.

This clonotype was found many times. This chain joins TRBV4-1 and TRBJ2-7; D tentatively reads TRBD1 or TRBD2 (5 bases each). This CDR3 is built from 15 residues. V lost 1 base and J 2 bases, leaving 12 bases between the germline ends. In germline, CDR1 is MGHRA, CDR2 YSYEKL. The CDR3 DNA sequence: TGCGCCAGCAGCCAAGGAGGGACCGCCACCTACGAGCAGTACTTC. Translating it yields CASSQGGTATYEQYF.

This clonotype has at least ten counts. V usage is TRBV29-1 and J usage is TRBJ2-6; tentatively, D is TRBD1 (5 bases). Trimming took off 6 bases at V and 0 bases at J, with 12 bases between the two ends. Germline V gene data show CDR1 as SQVTM and CDR2 as ANQGSEA. The CDR3 extends over 15 amino acids. The CDR3 loop reads CSVINRSSGANVLTF. The CDR3 DNA follows: TGCAGCGTCATAAACAGGAGCTCTGGGGCCAACGTCCTGACTTTC.

A few counts support this clonotype. The chain uses TRBV6-2 or TRBV6-3 and TRBJ2-3, with D uncertain. The CDR3 is made up of 14 amino acids. Germline assignment: CDR1 MNHEY and CDR2 SVGEGT. V was pared by 6 bases and J by 4 bases, with 14 bases between. CDR3 sequence: CASSRDPYPDTQYF. Written as DNA, the CDR3 is TGTGCCAGCAGCCGAGACCCGTACCCAGATACGCAGTATTTT.

This clonotype showed up just a few times. The CDR3 spells CASSLKVAGVTDTQYF. The CDR3 bases are TGTGCCAGCAGCTTGAAGGTGGCAGGAGTCACAGATACGCAGTATTTT. The chain uses TRBV5-4 and TRBJ2-3; D ambiguous. Deletions cut 1 base from V and 2 bases from J, with 14 bases between. The CDR3 runs 16 residues. Germline CDR1 reads SGHNT; CDR2 reads YYREEE (reference sequence). Full variable domain (missing parts from reference TRBV5-4 and TRBJ2-3): ETGVTQSPTHLIKTRGQQVTLRCSSQSGHNTVSWYQQALGQGPQFIFQYYREEENGRGNFPPRFSGLQFPNYSSELNVNALELDDSALYLCASSLKVAGVTDTQYFGPGTRLTVL.

DNA for the CDR3: TGCAGTGCGGATATAGTCTCCGAAACCTCCTACAATGAGCAGTTCTTC. The encoded protein is CSADIVSETSYNEQFF. This chain connects TRBV20-1 to TRBJ2-1; D not resolved. This CDR3 spans 16 amino acids. Germline-derived CDR1 and CDR2 are DFQATT and SNEGSKA (reference sequence). The ends were cut back, 6 bases at V and 0 bases at J, with 18 bases in the middle.

This clonotype has more than one count but fewer than ten. The V call is TRBV28, the J call TRBJ2-6, with TRBD1 as a possible D gene (6 bases). V was pared by 6 bases and J by 2 bases, with 11 bases between. There are 15 residues in the CDR3. CDR1 and CDR2 from the germline V gene are MDHEN and SYDVKM. Written as DNA, the CDR3 is TGTGCCAGCAGCATACAGGGACCTGGGGCCAACGTCCTGACTTTC. Translation gives CASSIQGPGANVLTF. The variable domain in full, with the rest retrieved from reference TRBV28 and TRBJ2-6, is DVKVTQSSRYLVKRTGEKVFLECVQDMDHENMFWYRQDPGLGLRLIYFSYDVKMKEKGDIPEGYSVSREKKERFSLILESASTNQTSMYLCASSIQGPGANVLTFGAGSRLTVL.

This clonotype has a handful of counts. The chain recombines TRBV5-1 with TRBJ2-7, with no clear D. The germline gives CDR1 SGHRS, CDR2 YFSETQ. V lost 1 base and J 2 bases, leaving 7 bases between the germline ends. CDR3 size: 13 residues. The CDR3 DNA is TGCGCCAGCAGCTTGTCCCGGGCCTACGAGCAGTACTTC. As protein: CASSLSRAYEQYF.

This clonotype was recorded many times. V and J are TRBV10-3 and TRBJ2-2, with D hard to call. Germline CDR1 is ENHRY and CDR2 is SYGVKD. Trimming took 4 bases from V and 8 from J, leaving 8 bases between them. The CDR3 extends over 12 amino acids. This CDR3 reads CAISGTQGELFF. CDR3 DNA: TGTGCCATCAGTGGGACGCAGGGGGAGCTGTTTTTT.

This clonotype has a handful of counts. V and J are TRBV5-1 and TRBJ2-1; 13 nucleotides match TRBD2. J was trimmed by 8 bases and V by 3 bases; bases with no gene match: 5. CDR1 is SGHRS and CDR2 is YFSETQ in the germline V gene. This CDR3 is built from 15 residues. CDR3 amino acids: CASSSGLAGFDEQFF. As DNA, the CDR3 is TGCGCCAGCAGCTCGGGACTAGCGGGATTCGATGAGCAGTTCTTC.

The genes are TRBV20-1 and TRBJ2-1; 10 nucleotides agree with TRBD1. CDR3 length: 13 amino acids. CDR1 is DFQATT and CDR2 is SNEGSKA in the germline V gene (reference sequence). Unmatched junction bases numbered 4, after V lost 6 bases and J lost 5 bases. The CDR3 DNA follows: TGCAGTGCAGACAGGGGGCGCGACAATGAGCAGTTCTTC. It is translated as CSADRGRDNEQFF.

This clonotype was seen many times. This chain links TRBV21-1 with TRBJ2-3; the D segment call TRBD1 is taken from the table without a DNA check. TRBV21-1 is noted as a pseudogene. The CDR3 contains 13 residues. CDR3 region: CASSKEGADTQYF. The CDR3 DNA sequence: TGTGCCAGCAGCAAAGAGGGGGCAGATACGCAGTATTTT.

This clonotype was seen ten or more times. V is TRBV20-1 and J is TRBJ1-3; D uncertain. The CDR3 length is 13 residues. V was clipped by 6 bases and J by 8 bases, with 17 bases between them. CDR1 and CDR2 (germline): DFQATT, SNEGSKA (reference sequence). CDR3 sequence (DNA): TGCAGTGCCCGAAAAGGGCCCGGAGACACCATATATTTT. The encoded protein is CSARKGPGDTIYF.

This clonotype has just a few counts. The genes are TRBV6-2 or TRBV6-3 and TRBJ2-1; 11 nucleotides agree with TRBD2. The ends lost 5 bases at V and 9 bases at J; junction bases unmatched: 12. There are 16 residues in the CDR3. CDR1 is MNHEY, CDR2 SVGEGT, per germline. CDR3 DNA: TGTGCCAGCAGTCATCGCCTACTAGCGGGAGCTGGTGAGCAGTTCTTC. Its protein product is CASSHRLLAGAGEQFF.

The rearrangement uses TRBV7-9 and TRBJ2-7, with 11 bases aligning to TRBD2. Germline CDR1 reads SEHNR; CDR2 reads FQNEAQ (reference sequence). There are 14 residues in the CDR3. V trimming: 10 bases; J trimming: 4 bases; junction bases outside the gene matches: 9. The DNA for the CDR3 is TGTGCCATTGACTTAGCGGGAGGGCCATACGAGCAGTACTTC. Translated, it gives CAIDLAGGPYEQYF.

This clonotype was counted many times. The gene calls are TRBV7-9 and TRBJ2-7; D remains ambiguous. Trimming stripped 6 bases from V and 3 bases from J, with 9 bases between. The CDR3 spans 12 residues. The germline gives CDR1 SEHNR, CDR2 FQNEAQ (reference sequence). The CDR3 sequence: CASSPQDYEQYF. The CDR3 DNA follows: TGTGCCAGCAGTCCCCAGGACTACGAGCAGTACTTC.

The CDR3 spells CASSGTGLGGYRQYF. The CDR3 DNA sequence: TGTGCCAGCAGCGGGACAGGACTGGGGGGGTACCGGCAGTACTTC. The chain is built from TRBV9 and TRBJ2-7; D possibly uses TRBD1 or TRBD2 (7 bases each). This CDR3 is 15 amino acids long. V was trimmed by 3 bases and J by 9 bases, leaving 22 bases between them. CDR1 and CDR2 (germline): SGDLS, YYNGEE.

This clonotype was counted between two and nine times. This chain uses TRBV12-3 or TRBV12-4 with TRBJ2-7, with 8 nucleotides matching TRBD1. The CDR3 contains 13 residues. Trimming took 5 bases from V and 5 from J; bases not matched to a gene: 5. The CDR3: CASSQGAFNEQYF. CDR3 in DNA: TGTGCCAGCAGTCAGGGGGCTTTCAACGAGCAGTACTTC.

Concerning this clonotype itself: Just one base apart from a much larger clone, this may be a read error. J is TRBJ2-3 and V is TRBV28; 9 bases line up with TRBD1. The CDR3 sequence is 17 residues long. Germline V gene sequence: CDR1 MDHEN, CDR2 SYDVKM. Trimming took 5 bases from V and 3 from J; bases not matched to a gene: 12. CDR3: CASSPYSGTGHTDTQYF. The CDR3 DNA sequence: TGTGCCAGCAGTCCATACTCCGGGACAGGGCATACAGATACGCAGTATTTT.

This clonotype showed up just a few times. The V gene is TRBV20-1, the J gene TRBJ2-1; 10 nucleotides agree with TRBD2. Unmatched junction bases numbered 6, after V lost 0 bases and J lost 7 bases. The CDR3 runs to 15 residues. The germline gives CDR1 DFQATT, CDR2 SNEGSKA (reference sequence). The CDR3 reads CSARDWGLALNEQFF. CDR3 bases: TGCAGTGCTAGAGATTGGGGACTAGCGTTGAATGAGCAGTTCTTC.

This clonotype was observed a handful of times. The chain combines TRBV9 with TRBJ2-7; no clear D gene. This CDR3 contains 15 residues. Trimming pared 0 bases from V and 0 bases from J, leaving 10 bases between. CDR1 SGDLS and CDR2 YYNGEE come from the germline V gene. CDR3 in amino acids: CASSVEPGYSYEQYF. For the CDR3, the DNA is TGTGCCAGCAGCGTAGAACCCGGCTACTCCTACGAGCAGTACTTC.

This clonotype was seen more than once but under ten times. The genes are TRBV27 and TRBJ1-2; D is ambiguous. The CDR3 consists of 15 residues. CDR1 and CDR2 from the germline V gene are MNHEY and SMNVEV (reference sequence). V was cut by 5 bases and J by 4 bases, with 17 bases left in between. The CDR3 is CASSPGVLTVYGYTF. The CDR3, as DNA: TGTGCCAGCAGTCCTGGGGTCCTTACCGTCTATGGCTACACCTTC.

The chain has TRBV6-2 or TRBV6-3 and TRBJ2-1; TRBD1 matches 11 bases. V shed 8 bases and J 7 bases; nucleotides not matched to a gene: 10. Germline-derived CDR1 and CDR2 are MNHEY and SVGEGT. The CDR3 extends over 15 amino acids. CDR3 region: CASWDGTGGGNEQFF. CDR3 bases: TGTGCCAGCTGGGACGGGACAGGGGGAGGTAATGAGCAGTTCTTC.

The genes are TRBV7-3 and TRBJ1-1; TRBD1 is a possible D gene (6 bases). CDR3 length: 13 residues. The germline CDR1 and CDR2 sequences are SGHTA and FQGTGA. Trimming removed 7 bases at V and 1 base at J, with 10 bases between. CDR3 amino acids: CASTKGGNTEAFF. The CDR3, as DNA: TGTGCCAGCACAAAAGGGGGGAACACTGAAGCTTTCTTT.

This clonotype was observed a few times. CDR3 residues: CASSEKGLGTDTQYF. CDR3 bases: TGTGCCAGCAGTGAAAAGGGACTAGGCACAGATACGCAGTATTTT. The chain combines TRBV6-1 with TRBJ2-3, with 8 bases matching TRBD2. The CDR3 contains 15 residues. CDR1 and CDR2 (germline): MNHNS, SASEGT. Trimming removed 2 bases from V and 1 base from J; junction bases left unmatched: 2.

This rearrangement joins TRBV10-2 to TRBJ2-2, with D perhaps TRBD2 (6 bases). CDR3 length equals 14 residues. The ends were cut back, 9 bases at V and 4 bases at J, with 15 bases in the middle. Per germline, CDR1 WSHSY and CDR2 SAAADI. In nucleotides, the CDR3 is TGCGCCAGTGACGTCCGGGGGACCACCGGGGAGCTGTTTTTT. Its translation: CASDVRGTTGELFF.

This clonotype appeared many times. This sequence joins TRBV20-1 and TRBJ2-6; D is unresolved. Per the germline V gene, CDR1 is DFQATT and CDR2 is SNEGSKA (reference sequence). V lost 5 bases and J 3 bases, leaving 2 bases between the germline ends. This CDR3 has 11 residues. CDR3 nucleotides: TGCAGTGCTTATGGGGCCAACGTCCTGACTTTC. The encoded protein is CSAYGANVLTF.

This clonotype has just a few counts. V and J are TRBV5-1 and TRBJ1-5, with 7 bases that match TRBD1. Unmatched junction bases numbered 6, after V lost 0 bases and J lost 0 bases. Germline-derived CDR1 and CDR2 are SGHRS and YFSETQ. This CDR3 is 17 amino acids long. The CDR3 DNA reads TGCGCCAGCAGCTTGGGCCCAGGGGGATATAGCAATCAGCCCCAGCATTTT. As protein: CASSLGPGGYSNQPQHF.